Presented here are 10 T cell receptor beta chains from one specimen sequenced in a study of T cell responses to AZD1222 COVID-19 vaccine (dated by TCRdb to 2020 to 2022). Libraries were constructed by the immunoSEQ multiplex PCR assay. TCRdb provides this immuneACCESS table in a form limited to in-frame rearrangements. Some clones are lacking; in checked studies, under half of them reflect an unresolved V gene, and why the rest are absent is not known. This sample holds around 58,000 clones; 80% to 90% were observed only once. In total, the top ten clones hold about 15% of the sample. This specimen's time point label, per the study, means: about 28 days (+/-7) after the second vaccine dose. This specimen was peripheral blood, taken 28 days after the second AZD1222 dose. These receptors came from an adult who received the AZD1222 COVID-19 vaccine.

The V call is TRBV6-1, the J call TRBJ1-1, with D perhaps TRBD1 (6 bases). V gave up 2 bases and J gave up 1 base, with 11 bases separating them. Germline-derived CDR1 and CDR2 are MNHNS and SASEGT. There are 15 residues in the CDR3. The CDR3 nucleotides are TGTGCCAGCAGTGAATTACGGGACAAGAACACTGAAGCTTTCTTT. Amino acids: CASSELRDKNTEAFF.

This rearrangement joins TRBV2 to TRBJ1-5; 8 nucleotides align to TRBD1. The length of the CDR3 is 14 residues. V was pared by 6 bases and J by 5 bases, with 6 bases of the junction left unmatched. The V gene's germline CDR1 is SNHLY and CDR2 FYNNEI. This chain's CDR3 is CASSARGRDQPQHF. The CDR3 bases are TGTGCCAGCAGCGCCAGGGGGCGCGATCAGCCCCAGCATTTT.

The CDR3: CASSLGAGSTDTQYF. The CDR3 nucleotides are TGTGCCAGCAGCTTAGGAGCGGGGAGCACAGATACGCAGTATTTT. V and J are TRBV5-4 and TRBJ2-3; 7 bases are shared with TRBD2. Germline trimming cut 2 bases from V and 0 bases from J; bases unmatched to any gene: 3. CDR3 length: 15 amino acids. CDR1 SGHNT and CDR2 YYREEE come from the germline V gene (reference sequence).

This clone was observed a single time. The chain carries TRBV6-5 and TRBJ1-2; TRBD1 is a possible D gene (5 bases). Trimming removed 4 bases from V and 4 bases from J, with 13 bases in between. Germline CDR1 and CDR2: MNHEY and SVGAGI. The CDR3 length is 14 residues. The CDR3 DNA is TGTGCCAGCAGTTCCCGAGTGGGGGGCTATGGCTACACCTTC. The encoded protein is CASSSRVGGYGYTF.

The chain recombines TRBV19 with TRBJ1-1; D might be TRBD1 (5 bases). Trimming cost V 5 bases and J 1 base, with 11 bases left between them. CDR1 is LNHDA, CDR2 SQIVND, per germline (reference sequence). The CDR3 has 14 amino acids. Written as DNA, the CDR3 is TGTGCCAGTAGTCTAGGGACGGGGAACACTGAAGCTTTCTTT. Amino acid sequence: CASSLGTGNTEAFF.

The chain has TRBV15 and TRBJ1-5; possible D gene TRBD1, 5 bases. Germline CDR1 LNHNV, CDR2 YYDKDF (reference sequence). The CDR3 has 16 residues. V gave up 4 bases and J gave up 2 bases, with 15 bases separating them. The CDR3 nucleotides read TGTGCCACCAGCACATTAGTCCCGGGGGGCAATCAGCCCCAGCATTTT. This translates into CATSTLVPGGNQPQHF.

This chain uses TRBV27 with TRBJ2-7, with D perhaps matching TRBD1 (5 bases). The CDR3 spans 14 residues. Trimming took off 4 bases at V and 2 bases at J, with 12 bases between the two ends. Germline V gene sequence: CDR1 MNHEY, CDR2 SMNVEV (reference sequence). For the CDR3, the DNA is TGTGCCAGCAGTTCTCGGACACCCACCTACGAGCAGTACTTC. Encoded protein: CASSSRTPTYEQYF.

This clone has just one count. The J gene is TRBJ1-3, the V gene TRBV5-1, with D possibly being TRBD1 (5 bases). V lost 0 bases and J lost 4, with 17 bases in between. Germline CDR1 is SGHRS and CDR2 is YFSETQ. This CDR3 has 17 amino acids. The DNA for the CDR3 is TGCGCCAGCAGCTTGGACTCAGGGACCTCGTCCGGAAACACCATATATTTT. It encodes CASSLDSGTSSGNTIYF.

CDR3 amino acids: CASSAYAGTSSYEQYF. CDR3 coding DNA: TGCGCCAGCAGCGCCTACGCAGGAACAAGCTCCTACGAGCAGTACTTC. The chain employs TRBV5-1 and TRBJ2-7; D gene uncertain. The CDR3 runs to 16 residues. Per germline, CDR1 SGHRS and CDR2 YFSETQ. The V and J ends lost 4 bases and 0 bases respectively, with 17 bases between them.

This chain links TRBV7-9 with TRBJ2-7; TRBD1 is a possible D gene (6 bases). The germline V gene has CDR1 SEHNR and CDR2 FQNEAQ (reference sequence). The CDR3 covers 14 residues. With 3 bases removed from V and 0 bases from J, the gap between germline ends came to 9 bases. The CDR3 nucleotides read TGTGCCAGCAGCTTCGGACAGCCCTCCTACGAGCAGTACTTC. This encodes CASSFGQPSYEQYF.